This note documents a single T cell receptor (beta chain) sequence. Its antigen remains unidentified. The sample originates from a study of blood T cells in healthy people across ages. General study findings and limits: Underestimates were what the diversity estimates from one million T cells were considered to be.

The germline gives CDR1 DFQATT, CDR2 SNEGSKA (reference sequence). J gave up 7 bases and V 0 bases, and 5 bases lay outside the gene matches. The CDR3 is 13 amino acids. With a J-beta primer mix and a sample-barcoded 5' primer, a second PCR ran about 6 to 11 cycles. From the 5' RACE reads, TCRdb called clonotypes with MiXCR, one entry per CDR3 protein. Of over a million distinct CDR3 sequences in the sample, about 42% were seen once. Material: blood. The TCR originated in a woman in her late teens or twenties in good health. V usage is TRBV20-1 and J usage is TRBJ1-2; 7 nucleotides match TRBD1. This chain's CDR3 is CSARDPDRVGYTF. CDR3 nucleotide sequence: TGCAGTGCTAGAGATCCTGACAGGGTTGGCTACACCTTC.